Here is one TCR beta chain with its context. The target antigen is unknown. This entry belongs to a study of T cells in Graves' hyperthyroidism and ophthalmopathy. The wider study: Peripheral blood samples were taken at initial diagnosis, prior to any treatment.

Germline V lookup: CDR1 MNHEY, CDR2 SMNVEV (reference sequence). The length of the CDR3 is 18 residues. The trim removed 3 bases at V and 3 bases at J, leaving 15 bases unmatched. Whole-study findings and limits: Model output signaled ophthalmopathy a median approximately 6 months ahead of onset. Blood also contained most expanded thyroid clonotypes above 0.001.

Amplified regions were TCR beta CDR3 sequences from RNA transcripts. With the HTBI primer set, the TCR CDR3 went through a first round of RT-PCR. TCRdb ran MiXCR on the multiplex PCR reads and lists one entry per CDR3 protein. Of 300,000 or so distinct CDR3 sequences in the sample, around a sixth were seen once. This TCR was recovered from a man younger than 40 with Graves' hyperthyroidism. The sample consisted of blood. This rearrangement joins TRBV27 to TRBJ2-3; 7 nucleotides match TRBD2. The CDR3: CASSFGELPGGGTDTQYF. Written as DNA, the CDR3 is TGTGCCAGCAGTTTTGGGGAGCTCCCGGGAGGAGGAACAGATACGCAGTATTTT.